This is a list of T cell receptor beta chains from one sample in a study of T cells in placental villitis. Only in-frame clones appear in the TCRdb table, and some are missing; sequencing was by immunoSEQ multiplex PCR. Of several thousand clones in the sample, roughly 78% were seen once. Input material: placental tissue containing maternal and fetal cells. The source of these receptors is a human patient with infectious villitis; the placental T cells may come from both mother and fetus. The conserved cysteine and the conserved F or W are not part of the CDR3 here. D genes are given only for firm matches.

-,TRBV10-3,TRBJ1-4,ATGGGNLQKLF
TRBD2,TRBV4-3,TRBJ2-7,ASSQDLAGGTSSYEQY
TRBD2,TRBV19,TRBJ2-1,ASAAGEARNEQF
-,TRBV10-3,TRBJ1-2,AISEHKNRPDGYT
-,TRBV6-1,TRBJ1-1,ASSELGDTEAF
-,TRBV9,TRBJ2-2,ASSVVGGRELF
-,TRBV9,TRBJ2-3,ASSPRARTSTDTQY
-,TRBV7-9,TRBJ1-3,ASSLGGSSGNTIY
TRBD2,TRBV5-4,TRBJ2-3,ASSPAPAGTSASDTQY
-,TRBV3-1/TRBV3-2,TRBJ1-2,ASSPFGESYGYT
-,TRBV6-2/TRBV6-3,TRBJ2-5,ASSLSPHRSQAAQY
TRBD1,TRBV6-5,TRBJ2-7,ASSYSAGGEQY
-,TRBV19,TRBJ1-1,ASSLQRGAATEAF
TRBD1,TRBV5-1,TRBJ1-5,ASSLSPTGGNQPQH
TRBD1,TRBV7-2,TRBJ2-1,ASSLTRTGNEQF
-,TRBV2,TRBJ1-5,ASITGLRPNQPQH
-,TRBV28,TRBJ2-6,ASSPFPYQYSGANVLT
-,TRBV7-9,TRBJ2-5,ASSLGKETQY
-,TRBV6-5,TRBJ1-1,ASTPPGGSPEAF
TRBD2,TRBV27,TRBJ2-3,ASSPETSGIDDTQY
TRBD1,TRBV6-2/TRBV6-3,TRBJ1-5,ASSSLPTGEIDVNQPQH
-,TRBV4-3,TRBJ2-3,ASSRTGPEQNTDTQY
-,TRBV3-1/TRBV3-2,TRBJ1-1,ASSQGRNTEAF
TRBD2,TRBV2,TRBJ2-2,ASSEASGNTGELF
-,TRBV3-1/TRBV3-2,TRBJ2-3,ASSPRGWSTDTQY
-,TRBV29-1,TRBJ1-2,SDEGDTSRANYGYT
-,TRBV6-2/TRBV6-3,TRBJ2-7,ASSYKLIDSYEQY
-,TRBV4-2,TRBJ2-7,ASSPPATVGYEQY
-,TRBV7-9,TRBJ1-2,ASSGPRRYGYT
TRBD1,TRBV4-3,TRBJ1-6,ASSPRQGSYNSPLH
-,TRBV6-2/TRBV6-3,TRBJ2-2,ASSPTPKGTGELF
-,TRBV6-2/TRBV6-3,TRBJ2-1,ASSYDGGVNNEQF
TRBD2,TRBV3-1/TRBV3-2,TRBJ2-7,ASSQDTGGTSYEQY
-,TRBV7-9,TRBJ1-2,ASSLAYGSGAPN
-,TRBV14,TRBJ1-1,ASSQERGGALNTEAF
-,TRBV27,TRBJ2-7,ASSLGFGPYEQY
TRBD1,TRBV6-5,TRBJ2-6,ASSSGTGGANVLT
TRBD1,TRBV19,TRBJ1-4,ASSMGQGDGEKLF
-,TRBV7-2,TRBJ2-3,ASSTRTDGDTQY
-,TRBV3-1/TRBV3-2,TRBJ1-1,ASSQGRNTEAF
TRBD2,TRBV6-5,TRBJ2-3,ASSYRRGTDTQY
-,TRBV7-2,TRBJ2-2,ASSFIVRNTGELF
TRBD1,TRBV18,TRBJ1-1,ASSPARGQGAGNTEAF
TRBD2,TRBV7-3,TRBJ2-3,ASSPDSGGTDTQY
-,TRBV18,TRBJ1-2,ASSLRTPGSYGYT
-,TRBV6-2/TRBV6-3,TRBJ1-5,ASSSGRVGGQPQH
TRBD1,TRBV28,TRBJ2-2,ASSLSGQGNTGELF